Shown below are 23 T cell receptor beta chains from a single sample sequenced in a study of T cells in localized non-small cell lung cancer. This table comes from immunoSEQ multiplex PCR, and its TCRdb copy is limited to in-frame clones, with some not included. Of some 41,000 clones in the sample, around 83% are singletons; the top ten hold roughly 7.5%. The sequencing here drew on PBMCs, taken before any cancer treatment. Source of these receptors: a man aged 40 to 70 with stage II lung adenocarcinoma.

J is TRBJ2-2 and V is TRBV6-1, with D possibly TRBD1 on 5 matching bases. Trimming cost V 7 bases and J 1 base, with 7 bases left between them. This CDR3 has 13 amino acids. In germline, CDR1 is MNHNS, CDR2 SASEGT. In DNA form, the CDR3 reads TGTGCCAGCACGACAGTGAACACCGGGGAGCTGTTTTTT. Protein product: CASTTVNTGELFF.

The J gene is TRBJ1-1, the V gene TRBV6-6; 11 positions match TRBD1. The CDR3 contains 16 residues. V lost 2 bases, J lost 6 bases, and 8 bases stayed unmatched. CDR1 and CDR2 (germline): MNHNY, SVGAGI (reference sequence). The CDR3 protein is CASSYPQGQGVSEAFF. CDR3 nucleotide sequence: TGTGCCAGCAGTTACCCTCAGGGACAGGGGGTTTCTGAAGCTTTCTTT.

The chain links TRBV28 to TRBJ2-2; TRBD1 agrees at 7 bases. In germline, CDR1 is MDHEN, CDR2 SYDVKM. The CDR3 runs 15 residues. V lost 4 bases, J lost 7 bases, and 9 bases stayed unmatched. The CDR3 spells CASSYGTVGGGELFF. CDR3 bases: TGTGCCAGCAGTTACGGGACAGTCGGAGGCGGGGAGCTGTTTTTT.

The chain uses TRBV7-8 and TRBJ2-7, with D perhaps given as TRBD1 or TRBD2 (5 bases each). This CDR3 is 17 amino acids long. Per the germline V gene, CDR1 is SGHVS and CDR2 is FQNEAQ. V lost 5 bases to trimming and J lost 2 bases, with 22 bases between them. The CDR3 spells CASSRSTGSTGTYEQYF. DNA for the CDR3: TGTGCCAGCAGCCGCAGTACAGGCTCTACGGGGACCTACGAGCAGTACTTC.

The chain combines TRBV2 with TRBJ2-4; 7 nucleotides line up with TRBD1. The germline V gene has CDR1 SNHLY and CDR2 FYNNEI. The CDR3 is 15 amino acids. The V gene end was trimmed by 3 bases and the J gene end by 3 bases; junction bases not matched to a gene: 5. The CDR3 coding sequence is TGTGCCAGCAGTGATAGGGGGCTAAGCAAAAACATTCAGTACTTC. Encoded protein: CASSDRGLSKNIQYF.

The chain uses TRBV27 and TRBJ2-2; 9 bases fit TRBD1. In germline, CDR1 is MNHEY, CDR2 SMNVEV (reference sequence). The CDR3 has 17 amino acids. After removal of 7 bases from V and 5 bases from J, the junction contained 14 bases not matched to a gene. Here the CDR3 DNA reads TGTGCCAGCACCCAAATTGGGACAGGGAGGAAAACCGGGGAGCTGTTTTTT. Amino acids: CASTQIGTGRKTGELFF.

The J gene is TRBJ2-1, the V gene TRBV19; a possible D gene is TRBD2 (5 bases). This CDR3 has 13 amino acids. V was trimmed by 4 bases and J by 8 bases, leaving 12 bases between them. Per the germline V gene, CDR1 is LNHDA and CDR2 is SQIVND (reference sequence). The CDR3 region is CASSNRGFDEQFF. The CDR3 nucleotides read TGTGCCAGTAGTAATCGCGGGTTCGATGAGCAGTTCTTC.

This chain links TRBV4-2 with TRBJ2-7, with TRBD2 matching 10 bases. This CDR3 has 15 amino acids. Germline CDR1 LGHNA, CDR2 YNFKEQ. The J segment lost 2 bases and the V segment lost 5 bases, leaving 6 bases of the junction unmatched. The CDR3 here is CASSFTTSGTYEQYF. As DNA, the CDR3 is TGTGCCAGCAGCTTCACCACTAGCGGGACCTACGAGCAGTACTTC.

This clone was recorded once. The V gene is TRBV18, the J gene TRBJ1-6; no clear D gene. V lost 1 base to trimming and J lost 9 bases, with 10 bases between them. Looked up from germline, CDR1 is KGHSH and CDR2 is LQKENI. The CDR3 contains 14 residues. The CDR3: CASSPRTVGSPLHF. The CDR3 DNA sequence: TGTGCCAGCTCACCACGGACTGTTGGTTCACCCCTCCACTTT.

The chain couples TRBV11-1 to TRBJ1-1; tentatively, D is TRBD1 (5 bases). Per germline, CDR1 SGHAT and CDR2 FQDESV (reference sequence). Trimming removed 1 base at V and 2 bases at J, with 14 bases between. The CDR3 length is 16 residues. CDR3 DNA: TGTGCCAGCAGCTTAGATTTCGGGGACGGTAACACTGAAGCTTTCTTT. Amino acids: CASSLDFGDGNTEAFF.

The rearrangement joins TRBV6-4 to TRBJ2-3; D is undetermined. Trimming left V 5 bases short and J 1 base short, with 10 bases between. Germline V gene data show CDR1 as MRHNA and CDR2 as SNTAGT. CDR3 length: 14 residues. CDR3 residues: CASSRVYGTDTQYF. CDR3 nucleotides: TGTGCCAGCAGTCGCGTCTATGGCACAGATACGCAGTATTTT.

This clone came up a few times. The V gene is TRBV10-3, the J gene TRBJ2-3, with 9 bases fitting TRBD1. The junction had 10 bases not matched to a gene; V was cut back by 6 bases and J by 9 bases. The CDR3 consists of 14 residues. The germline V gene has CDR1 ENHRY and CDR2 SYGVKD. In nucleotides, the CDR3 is TGTGCCATCAGGGACAGGGGAGTACCATTAACGCAGTATTTT. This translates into CAIRDRGVPLTQYF.

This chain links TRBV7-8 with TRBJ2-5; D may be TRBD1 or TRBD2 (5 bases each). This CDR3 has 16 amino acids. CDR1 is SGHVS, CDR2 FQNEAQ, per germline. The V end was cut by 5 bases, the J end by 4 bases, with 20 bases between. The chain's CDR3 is CASSVERQPGRETQYF. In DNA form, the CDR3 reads TGTGCCAGCAGCGTAGAAAGACAGCCGGGGCGAGAGACCCAGTACTTC. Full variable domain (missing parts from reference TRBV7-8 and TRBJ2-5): GAGVSQSPRYKVAKRGQDVALRCDPISGHVSLFWYQQALGQGPEFLTYFQNEAQLDKSGLPSDRFFAERPEGSVSTLKIQRTQQEDSAVYLCASSVERQPGRETQYFGPGTRLLVL.

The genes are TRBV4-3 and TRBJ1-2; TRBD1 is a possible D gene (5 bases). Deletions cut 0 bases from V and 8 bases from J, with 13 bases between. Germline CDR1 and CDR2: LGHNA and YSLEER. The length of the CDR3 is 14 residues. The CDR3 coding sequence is TGCGCCAGCAGCCAAGATCGTGGGGCCAGAGGCTACACCTTC. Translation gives CASSQDRGARGYTF.

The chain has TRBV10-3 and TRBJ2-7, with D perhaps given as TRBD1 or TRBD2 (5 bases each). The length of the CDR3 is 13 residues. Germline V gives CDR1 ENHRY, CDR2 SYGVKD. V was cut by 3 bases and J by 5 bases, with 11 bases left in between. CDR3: CAISDSGPDEQYF. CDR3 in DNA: TGTGCCATCAGTGATTCGGGACCGGACGAGCAGTACTTC.

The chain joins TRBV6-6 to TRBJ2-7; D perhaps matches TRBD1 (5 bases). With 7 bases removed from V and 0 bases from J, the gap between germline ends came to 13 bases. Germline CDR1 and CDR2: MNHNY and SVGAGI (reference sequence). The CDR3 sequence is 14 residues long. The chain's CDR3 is CASKIGHLSYEQYF. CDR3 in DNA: TGTGCCAGCAAAATAGGACACCTCTCCTACGAGCAGTACTTC.

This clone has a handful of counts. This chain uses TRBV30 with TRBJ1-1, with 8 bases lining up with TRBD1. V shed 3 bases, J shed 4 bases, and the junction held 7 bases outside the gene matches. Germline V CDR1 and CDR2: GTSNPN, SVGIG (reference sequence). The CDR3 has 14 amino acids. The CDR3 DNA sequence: TGTGCCTGGAGGGGGACAGGTAGAGGCACTGAAGCTTTCTTT. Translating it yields CAWRGTGRGTEAFF.

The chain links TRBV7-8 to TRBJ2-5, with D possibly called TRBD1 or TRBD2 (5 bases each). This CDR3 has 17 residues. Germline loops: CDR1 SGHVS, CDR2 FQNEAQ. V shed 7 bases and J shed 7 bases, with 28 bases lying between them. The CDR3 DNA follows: TGTGCCAGCATACCATACAGAGGGGCGGGCTTAAGTGGGACCCAGTACTTC. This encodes CASIPYRGAGLSGTQYF.

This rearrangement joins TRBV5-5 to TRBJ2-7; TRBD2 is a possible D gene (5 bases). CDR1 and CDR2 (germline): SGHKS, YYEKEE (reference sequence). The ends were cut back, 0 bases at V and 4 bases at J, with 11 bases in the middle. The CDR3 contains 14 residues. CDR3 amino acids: CASSLAGMRYEQYF. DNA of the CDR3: TGTGCCAGCAGCTTGGCGGGGATGAGGTACGAGCAGTACTTC.

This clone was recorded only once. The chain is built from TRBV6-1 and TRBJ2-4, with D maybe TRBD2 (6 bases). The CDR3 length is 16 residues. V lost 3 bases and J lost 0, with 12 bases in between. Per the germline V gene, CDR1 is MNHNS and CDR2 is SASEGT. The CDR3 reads CASSESLALAKNIQYF. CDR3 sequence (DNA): TGTGCCAGCAGTGAGTCGCTAGCGTTAGCCAAAAACATTCAGTACTTC.

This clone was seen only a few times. CDR3 sequence: CASSLGLAGGTDTQYF. CDR3 sequence (DNA): TGTGCCAGCAGCTTAGGTCTAGCGGGAGGCACAGATACGCAGTATTTT. The chain joins TRBV7-8 to TRBJ2-3; 10 bases align to TRBD2. Germline-derived CDR1 and CDR2 are SGHVS and FQNEAQ. V dropped 1 base and J dropped 1; count of bases not matched to a gene: 2. The CDR3 extends over 16 amino acids.

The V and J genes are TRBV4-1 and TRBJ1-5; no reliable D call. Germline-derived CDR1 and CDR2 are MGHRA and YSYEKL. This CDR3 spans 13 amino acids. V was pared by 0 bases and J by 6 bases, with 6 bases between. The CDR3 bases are TGCGCCAGCAGCCAAGAAGGGAGTCAGCCCCAGCATTTT. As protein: CASSQEGSQPQHF.

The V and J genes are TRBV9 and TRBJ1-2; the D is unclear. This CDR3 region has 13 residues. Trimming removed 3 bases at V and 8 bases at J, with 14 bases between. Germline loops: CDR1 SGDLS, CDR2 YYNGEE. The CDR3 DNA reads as TGTGCCAGCAGCGCGGACCGAGCGGGAGGCTACACCTTC. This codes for CASSADRAGGYTF.